These 27 T cell receptor beta chains originate from one sample sequenced in a study of T-cell memory formation after mild COVID-19. MiXCR, run by TCRdb on the 5' RACE reads, gives a single entry per CDR3 protein. This table holds hundreds of thousands of distinct CDR3 sequences, roughly 22% found once. The sample was PBMCs or a T cell subset sorted from them (not recorded which). Receptor source: an adult woman who had mild COVID-19 (a few samples of this study predate the infection). Cell type and time point are not known.

This clonotype was counted only a few times. This chain uses TRBV3-1 with TRBJ1-4; 7 positions agree with TRBD1. The length of the CDR3 is 18 residues. Trimming removed 3 bases from V and 5 bases from J; junction bases left unmatched: 15. CDR1 and CDR2 from the germline V gene are LGHDT and YNNKEL (reference sequence). CDR3 nucleotides: TGTGCCAGCAGCCACTCGATGTCCCTGAGGGACAGAAATGAAAAACTGTTTTTT. Translated, it gives CASSHSMSLRDRNEKLFF.

This clonotype showed up just a few times. This sequence joins TRBV7-6 and TRBJ1-2, with D hard to call. Trimming pared 1 base from V and 12 bases from J, leaving 18 bases between. The CDR3 is 14 amino acids. Germline loops: CDR1 SGHVS, CDR2 FNYEAQ. The CDR3 region has the DNA TGTGCCAGCAGCTTAGTCCCTAACGTCGAATTGCACACCTTC. It encodes CASSLVPNVELHTF.

This clonotype has a single count. CDR3 amino acids: CASSILPFARNTIYF. CDR3 sequence (DNA): TGTGCCAGTAGTATATTGCCTTTCGCCAGAAACACCATATATTTT. The chain recombines TRBV19 with TRBJ1-3; D unresolved. Germline V gene data show CDR1 as LNHDA and CDR2 as SQIVND (reference sequence). The CDR3 sequence is 15 residues long. Between the trimmed V and J ends, which lost 2 bases and 5 bases, there was a span of 13 bases.

The rearrangement uses TRBV29-1 and TRBJ2-1, with TRBD2 matching 10 bases. CDR1 and CDR2 (germline): SQVTM, ANQGSEA. V shed 5 bases and J 5 bases; nucleotides not matched to a gene: 6. CDR3 length: 14 amino acids. The CDR3 protein is CSVLTSGRDNEQFF. The DNA for the CDR3 is TGCAGCGTTTTAACCAGCGGGAGGGACAATGAGCAGTTCTTC.

This chain connects TRBV3-1 to TRBJ1-2, with 8 bases identical to TRBD1. The V and J ends lost 4 bases and 4 bases, in that order; junction bases with no gene match: 8. This CDR3 spans 15 amino acids. Per germline, CDR1 LGHDT and CDR2 YNNKEL (reference sequence). The CDR3 DNA is TGTGCCAGCAGCCCTCGCCCCACAGGGGGCTATGGCTACACCTTC. It specifies CASSPRPTGGYGYTF. Using reference TRBV3-1 and TRBJ1-2 for the parts outside the CDR3, the full variable domain is DTAVSQTPKYLVTQMGNDKSIKCEQNLGHDTMYWYKQDSKKFLKIMFSYNNKELIINETVPNRFSPKSPDKAHLNLHINSLELGDSAVYFCASSPRPTGGYGYTFGSGTRLTVV.

The chain is built from TRBV5-6 and TRBJ2-1; D is unclear. The CDR3 covers 12 residues. The germline V gene has CDR1 SGHDT and CDR2 YYEEEE. Deletions cut 1 base from V and 9 bases from J, with 8 bases between. The CDR3 here is CASSLLESEQFF. The DNA for the CDR3 is TGTGCCAGCAGCTTGCTGGAGTCTGAGCAGTTCTTC.

The chain links TRBV5-1 to TRBJ2-5, with D possibly matching TRBD1 (5 bases). The V end lost 2 bases, the J end lost 2 bases, and 10 bases lay between the germline ends. Germline-derived CDR1 and CDR2 are SGHRS and YFSETQ. The length of the CDR3 is 14 residues. Here the CDR3 reads CASSFLTEQETQYF. The DNA of the CDR3 is TGCGCCAGCAGCTTTCTGACAGAGCAAGAGACCCAGTACTTC.

In this sample, this clonotype turned up many times. The chain links TRBV4-1 to TRBJ2-3, with 8 bases that match TRBD2. With V trimmed by 0 bases and J by 5 bases, 10 bases remained unmatched. CDR1 is MGHRA, CDR2 YSYEKL, per germline. The CDR3 length is 17 residues. The DNA for the CDR3 is TGCGCCAGCAGCCAAGATATGAGCGGGGGCTACGGAGATACGCAGTATTTT. This translates into CASSQDMSGGYGDTQYF.

This chain connects TRBV12-3 or TRBV12-4 to TRBJ1-1, with a tentative D call TRBD1 (5 bases). The CDR3 spans 16 residues. Deletions cut 5 bases from V and 0 bases from J, with 16 bases between. In DNA, the CDR3 is TGTGCCAGCAGTCTCGGGGGTGGGGCTATGAACACTGAAGCTTTCTTT. Translation: CASSLGGGAMNTEAFF.

The J gene is TRBJ2-7, the V gene TRBV5-5; D could derive from TRBD1 or TRBD2 (5 bases each). Germline lookup yields CDR1 SGHKS and CDR2 YYEKEE (reference sequence). The V end lost 3 bases, the J end lost 0 bases, and 25 bases lay between the germline ends. The CDR3 extends over 19 amino acids. CDR3: CASSWDRQLPFYSSYEQYF. CDR3 DNA: TGTGCCAGCAGCTGGGACCGACAGCTTCCTTTTTACAGCTCCTACGAGCAGTACTTC.

J is TRBJ2-1 and V is TRBV9; tentatively, D is TRBD2 (5 bases). Germline V CDR1 and CDR2: SGDLS, YYNGEE. The CDR3 has 14 amino acids. The V end lost 3 bases, the J end lost 7 bases, and 14 bases lay between the germline ends. CDR3 residues: CASSGEPGWNEQFF. The CDR3 DNA is TGTGCCAGCAGCGGTGAACCGGGATGGAATGAGCAGTTCTTC.

This clonotype was detected a few times. The V call is TRBV15, the J call TRBJ2-5; D unclear. CDR3 length: 13 amino acids. V was pared by 0 bases and J by 8 bases, with 10 bases between. CDR1 and CDR2 (germline): LNHNV, YYDKDF (reference sequence). The CDR3 region has the DNA TGTGCCACCAGCAGAGATTTTGGCCCCACCCAGTACTTC. It is translated as CATSRDFGPTQYF.

The chain is built from TRBV18 and TRBJ1-5; no clear D. From germline, CDR1 is KGHSH and CDR2 LQKENI. The V gene lost 5 bases and the J gene lost 0 bases, with 8 bases spanning the gap. This CDR3 is built from 14 residues. The CDR3 spells CASSETDSNQPQHF. CDR3 DNA: TGTGCCAGCTCAGAGACGGATAGCAATCAGCCCCAGCATTTT.

This clonotype was seen repeatedly, ten times or more. The CDR3 region is CASSLVGPEDTQYF. Here the CDR3 DNA reads TGTGCCAGCAGCTTAGTTGGGCCAGAAGATACGCAGTATTTT. The chain has TRBV7-3 and TRBJ2-3; no reliable D call. V was shortened by 2 bases and J by 5 bases, with 11 bases between the two germline ends. Germline V gene sequence: CDR1 SGHTA, CDR2 FQGTGA. The CDR3 spans 14 residues.

The V gene is TRBV20-1, the J gene TRBJ1-4; D may be TRBD1 (5 bases). Trimming pared 4 bases from V and 3 bases from J, leaving 9 bases between. The CDR3 loop spans 13 amino acids. Germline CDR1 reads DFQATT; CDR2 reads SNEGSKA (reference sequence). The CDR3 reads CSAKLRANEKLFF. The CDR3 nucleotides are TGCAGTGCTAAACTCAGGGCTAATGAAAAACTGTTTTTT.

This clonotype has more than one count but fewer than ten. This sequence joins TRBV14 and TRBJ2-1, with D tentatively TRBD1 (5 bases). The CDR3 consists of 13 residues. Germline V gene lookup returns CDR1 SGHDN and CDR2 FVKESK. The ends were cut back, 0 bases at V and 8 bases at J, with 8 bases in the middle. The CDR3 DNA follows: TGTGCCAGCAGCCAAGAGTGGGGCGATGAGCAGTTCTTC. This sequence encodes CASSQEWGDEQFF.

This clonotype was detected only a few times. The chain is built from TRBV2 and TRBJ2-5; 8 nucleotides agree with TRBD1. The CDR3 runs to 13 residues. With V trimmed by 8 bases and J by 3 bases, 5 bases remained unmatched. Germline V CDR1 and CDR2: SNHLY, FYNNEI. Here the CDR3 reads CASGKDREETQYF. Written as DNA, the CDR3 is TGTGCCAGCGGGAAGGACAGGGAAGAGACCCAGTACTTC.

This chain joins TRBV5-6 and TRBJ2-5; the D gene is possibly TRBD1 (5 bases). The CDR3 spans 14 residues. Germline V gene lookup returns CDR1 SGHDT and CDR2 YYEEEE. The germline V and J ends were trimmed by 0 bases and 4 bases, with 10 bases remaining between them. CDR3 nucleotide sequence: TGTGCCAGCAGCTTGGGACAGTTGGGAGAGACCCAGTACTTC. Protein sequence: CASSLGQLGETQYF. The variable domain in full, completed from reference TRBV5-6 and TRBJ2-5, reads DAGVTQSPTHLIKTRGQQVTLRCSPKSGHDTVSWYQQALGQGPQFIFQYYEEEERQRGNFPDRFSGHQFPNYSSELNVNALLLGDSALYLCASSLGQLGETQYFGPGTRLLVL.

This rearrangement joins TRBV29-1 to TRBJ1-5; 8 bases line up with TRBD1. J lost 11 bases, V lost 6 bases, and 6 bases had no gene match. The germline V gene has CDR1 SQVTM and CDR2 ANQGSEA. The CDR3 is 11 amino acids. The DNA for the CDR3 is TGCAGCGTAGCTCGACAGGGGACCCAGCATTTT. It translates to CSVARQGTQHF.

This clonotype has only a few counts. The chain links TRBV7-6 to TRBJ2-5; D gene uncertain. Trimming pared 1 base from V and 0 bases from J, leaving 12 bases between. CDR3 length equals 16 residues. CDR1 is SGHVS, CDR2 FNYEAQ, per germline. CDR3 sequence: CASSLGFLRYQETQYF. In DNA form, the CDR3 reads TGTGCCAGCAGCTTAGGTTTTCTACGGTACCAAGAGACCCAGTACTTC.

This clonotype has a handful of counts. V usage is TRBV15 and J usage is TRBJ2-5; 8 bases map to TRBD2. Germline V lookup: CDR1 LNHNV, CDR2 YYDKDF (reference sequence). V shed 5 bases, J shed 2 bases, and the junction held 7 bases outside the gene matches. The length of the CDR3 is 15 residues. The DNA of the CDR3 is TGTGCCACCAGCGGGAGGGGCGGGAGGCAAGAGACCCAGTACTTC. This gives the protein CATSGRGGRQETQYF. The full variable domain, with the rest looked up from reference TRBV15 and TRBJ2-5, is DAMVIQNPRYQVTQFGKPVTLSCSQTLNHNVMYWYQQKSSQAPKLLFHYYDKDFNNEADTPDNFQSRRPNTSFCFLDIRSPGLGDTAMYLCATSGRGGRQETQYFGPGTRLLVL.

This clonotype was seen a few times. V is TRBV6-5 and J is TRBJ2-7, with D perhaps matching TRBD2 (7 bases). The germline V and J ends were trimmed by 0 bases and 5 bases, with 11 bases remaining between them. This CDR3 comprises 14 residues. Germline lookup yields CDR1 MNHEY and CDR2 SVGAGI. The CDR3 DNA sequence: TGTGCCAGCAGTTACTCGATCGGGGGGCACGAGCAGTACTTC. Its protein product is CASSYSIGGHEQYF.

This rearrangement joins TRBV18 to TRBJ2-1, with D perhaps given as TRBD1 or TRBD2 (5 bases each). Germline CDR1 reads KGHSH; CDR2 reads LQKENI. V was trimmed by 1 base and J by 7 bases, leaving 17 bases between them. This CDR3 region has 16 residues. The CDR3 sequence is CASSPLFGQEGNEQFF. DNA for the CDR3: TGTGCCAGCTCACCACTTTTCGGACAAGAGGGTAATGAGCAGTTCTTC.

The CDR3 spells CSARGTSPQFF. CDR3 in DNA: TGCAGTGCTAGGGGGACTAGTCCGCAGTTCTTC. V is TRBV20-1 and J is TRBJ2-1, with 8 bases that match TRBD2. V lost 3 bases to trimming and J lost 12 bases; unmatched junction nucleotides: 4. From germline, CDR1 is DFQATT and CDR2 SNEGSKA (reference sequence). CDR3 length: 11 residues.

This clonotype was picked up a small number of times. The genes are TRBV20-1 and TRBJ2-6, with D unclear. Germline assignment: CDR1 DFQATT and CDR2 SNEGSKA (reference sequence). V dropped 0 bases and J dropped 4 bases, with 10 bases sitting between them. This CDR3 region has 15 residues. Written as DNA, the CDR3 is TGCAGTGCTAGAGATTCCCATCCCGGGGCCAACGTCCTGACTTTC. It encodes CSARDSHPGANVLTF.

This chain uses TRBV4-1 with TRBJ1-2, with D perhaps TRBD1 (6 bases). Trimming removed 4 bases from V and 4 bases from J, with 22 bases in between. The germline V gene has CDR1 MGHRA and CDR2 YSYEKL. The CDR3 is 17 amino acids. In nucleotides, the CDR3 is TGCGCCAGCAGCCGACCCTCTGGGACACAAAAGGGCTATGGCTACACCTTC. Its translation is CASSRPSGTQKGYGYTF.

This clonotype occurred a few times. The V gene is TRBV5-1, the J gene TRBJ2-2; the D call may be TRBD1 or TRBD2 (5 bases each). Germline CDR1 is SGHRS and CDR2 is YFSETQ. The CDR3 has 14 residues. The germline V and J ends were trimmed by 9 bases and 5 bases, with 17 bases remaining between them. Here the CDR3 DNA reads TGCGCCACCTCAATCGGGACCATGACCGGGGAGCTGTTTTTT. Amino acids: CATSIGTMTGELFF.